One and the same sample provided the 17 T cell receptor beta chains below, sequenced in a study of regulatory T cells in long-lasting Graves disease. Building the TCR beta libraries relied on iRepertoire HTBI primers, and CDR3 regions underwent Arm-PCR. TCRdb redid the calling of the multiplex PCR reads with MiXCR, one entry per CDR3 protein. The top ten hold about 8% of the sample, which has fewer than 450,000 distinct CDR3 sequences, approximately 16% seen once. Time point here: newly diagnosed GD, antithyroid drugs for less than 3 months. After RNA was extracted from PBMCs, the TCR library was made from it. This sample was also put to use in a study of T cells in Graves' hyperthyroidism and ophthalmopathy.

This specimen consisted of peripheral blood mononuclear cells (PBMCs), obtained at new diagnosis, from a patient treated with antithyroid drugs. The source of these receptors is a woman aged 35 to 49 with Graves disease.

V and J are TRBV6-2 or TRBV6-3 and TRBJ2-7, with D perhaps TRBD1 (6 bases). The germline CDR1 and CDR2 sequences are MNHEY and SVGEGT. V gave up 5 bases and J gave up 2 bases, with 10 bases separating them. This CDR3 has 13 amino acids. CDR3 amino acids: CASSEGGAYEQYF. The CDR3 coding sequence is TGTGCCAGCAGTGAAGGGGGTGCCTACGAGCAGTACTTC.

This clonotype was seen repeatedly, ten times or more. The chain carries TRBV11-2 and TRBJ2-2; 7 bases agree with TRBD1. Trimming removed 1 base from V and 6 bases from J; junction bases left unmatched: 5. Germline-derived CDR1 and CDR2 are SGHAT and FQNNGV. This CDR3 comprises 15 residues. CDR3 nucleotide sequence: TGTGCCAGCAGCTTAGCAACAGGGGATTCCGGGGAGCTGTTTTTT. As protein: CASSLATGDSGELFF.

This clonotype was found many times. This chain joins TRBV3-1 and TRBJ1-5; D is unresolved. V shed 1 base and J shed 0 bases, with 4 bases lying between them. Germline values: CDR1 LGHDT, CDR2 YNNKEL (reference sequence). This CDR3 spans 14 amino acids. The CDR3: CASSQGGSNQPQHF. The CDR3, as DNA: TGTGCCAGCAGCCAAGGTGGTAGCAATCAGCCCCAGCATTTT. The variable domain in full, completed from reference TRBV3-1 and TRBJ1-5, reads DTAVSQTPKYLVTQMGNDKSIKCEQNLGHDTMYWYKQDSKKFLKIMFSYNNKELIINETVPNRFSPKSPDKAHLNLHINSLELGDSAVYFCASSQGGSNQPQHFGDGTRLSIL.

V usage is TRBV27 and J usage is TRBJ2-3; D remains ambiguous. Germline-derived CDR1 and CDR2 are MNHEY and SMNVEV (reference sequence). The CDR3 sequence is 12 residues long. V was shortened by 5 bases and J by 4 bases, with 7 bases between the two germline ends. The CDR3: CASSGPPDTQYF. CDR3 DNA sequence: TGTGCCAGCAGTGGGCCCCCAGATACGCAGTATTTT.

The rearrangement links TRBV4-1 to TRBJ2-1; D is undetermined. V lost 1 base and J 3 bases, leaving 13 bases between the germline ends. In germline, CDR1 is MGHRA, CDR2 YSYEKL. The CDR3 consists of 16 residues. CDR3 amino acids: CASSQVGRSNYNEQFF. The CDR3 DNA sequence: TGCGCCAGCAGCCAAGTCGGCCGGAGCAACTACAATGAGCAGTTCTTC.

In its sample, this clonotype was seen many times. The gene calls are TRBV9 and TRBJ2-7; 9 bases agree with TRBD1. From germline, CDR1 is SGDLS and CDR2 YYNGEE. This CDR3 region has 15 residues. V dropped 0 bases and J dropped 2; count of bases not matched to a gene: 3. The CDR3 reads CASSVGDRAAYEQYF. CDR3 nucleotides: TGTGCCAGCAGCGTAGGGGACAGGGCTGCCTACGAGCAGTACTTC.

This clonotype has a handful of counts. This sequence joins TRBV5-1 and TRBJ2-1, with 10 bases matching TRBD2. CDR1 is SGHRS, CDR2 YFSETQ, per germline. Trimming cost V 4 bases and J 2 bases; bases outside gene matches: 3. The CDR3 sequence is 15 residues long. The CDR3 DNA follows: TGCGCCAGCAGCAGAAGCGGGAGGGCCTACAATGAGCAGTTCTTC. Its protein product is CASSRSGRAYNEQFF.

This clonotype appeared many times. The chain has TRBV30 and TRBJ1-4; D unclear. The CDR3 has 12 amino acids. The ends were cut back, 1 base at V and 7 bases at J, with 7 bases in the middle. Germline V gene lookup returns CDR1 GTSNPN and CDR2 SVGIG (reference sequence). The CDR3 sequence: CAWSAPGEKLFF. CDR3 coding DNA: TGTGCCTGGAGTGCACCCGGTGAAAAACTGTTTTTT.

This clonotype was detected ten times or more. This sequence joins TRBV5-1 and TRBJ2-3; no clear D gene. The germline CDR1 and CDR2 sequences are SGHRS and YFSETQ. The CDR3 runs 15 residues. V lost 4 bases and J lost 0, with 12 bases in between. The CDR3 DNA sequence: TGCGCCAGCAGCCACGACCGGTCTAGCACAGATACGCAGTATTTT. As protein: CASSHDRSSTDTQYF. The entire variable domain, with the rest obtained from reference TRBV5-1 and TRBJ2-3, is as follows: KAGVTQTPRYLIKTRGQQVTLSCSPISGHRSVSWYQQTPGQGLQFLFEYFSETQRNKGNFPGRFSGRQFSNSRSEMNVSTLELGDSALYLCASSHDRSSTDTQYFGPGTRLTVL.

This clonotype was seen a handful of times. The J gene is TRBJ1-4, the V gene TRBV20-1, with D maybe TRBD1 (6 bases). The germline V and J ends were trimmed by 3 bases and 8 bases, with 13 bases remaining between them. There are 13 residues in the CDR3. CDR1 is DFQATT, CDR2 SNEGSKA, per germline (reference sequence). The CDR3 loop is CSASTGREEKLFF. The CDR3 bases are TGCAGTGCTAGCACAGGGCGGGAGGAAAAACTGTTTTTT.

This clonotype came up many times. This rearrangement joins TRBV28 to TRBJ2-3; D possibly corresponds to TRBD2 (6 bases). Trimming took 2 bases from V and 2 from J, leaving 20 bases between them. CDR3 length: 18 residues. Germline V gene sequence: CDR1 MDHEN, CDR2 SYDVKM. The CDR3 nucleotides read TGTGCCAGCAGTTTAGATATACCTACGGGACTTACCACAGATACGCAGTATTTT. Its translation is CASSLDIPTGLTTDTQYF.

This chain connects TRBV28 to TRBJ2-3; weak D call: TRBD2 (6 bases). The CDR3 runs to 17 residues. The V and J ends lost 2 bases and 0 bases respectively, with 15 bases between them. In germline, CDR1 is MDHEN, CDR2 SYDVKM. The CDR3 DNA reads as TGTGCCAGCAGTTTAGGGCTAGCGCCTTTTAGCACAGATACGCAGTATTTT. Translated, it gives CASSLGLAPFSTDTQYF.

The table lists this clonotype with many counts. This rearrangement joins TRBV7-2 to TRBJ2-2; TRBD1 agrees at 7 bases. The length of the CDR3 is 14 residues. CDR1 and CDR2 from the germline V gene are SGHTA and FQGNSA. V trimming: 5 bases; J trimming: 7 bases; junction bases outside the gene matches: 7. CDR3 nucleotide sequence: TGTGCCAGCAGCAGAGGGACAGCGAACGGGGAGCTGTTTTTT. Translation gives CASSRGTANGELFF.

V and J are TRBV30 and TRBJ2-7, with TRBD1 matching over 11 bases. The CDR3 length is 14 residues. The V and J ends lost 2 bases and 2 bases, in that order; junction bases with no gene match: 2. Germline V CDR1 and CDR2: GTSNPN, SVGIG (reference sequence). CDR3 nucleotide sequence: TGTGCCTGGAGTCTGGGACAGGGGGCCTACGAGCAGTACTTC. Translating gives CAWSLGQGAYEQYF.

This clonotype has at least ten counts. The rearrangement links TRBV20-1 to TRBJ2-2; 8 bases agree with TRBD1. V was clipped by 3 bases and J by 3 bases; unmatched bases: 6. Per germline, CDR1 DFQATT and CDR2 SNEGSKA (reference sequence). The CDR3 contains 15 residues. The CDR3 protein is CSARPTGGYTGELFF. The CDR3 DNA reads TGCAGTGCTAGGCCCACAGGGGGGTACACCGGGGAGCTGTTTTTT.

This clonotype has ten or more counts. In DNA form, the CDR3 reads TGCGCCAGCAGCTTACAGGGGGCGGAGGAGACCCAGTACTTC. It yields the protein CASSLQGAEETQYF. The chain links TRBV5-1 to TRBJ2-5; 9 bases map to TRBD1. Germline values: CDR1 SGHRS, CDR2 YFSETQ. With 2 bases clipped from V and 5 bases from J, the junction kept 4 bases outside the gene matches. This CDR3 spans 14 amino acids.

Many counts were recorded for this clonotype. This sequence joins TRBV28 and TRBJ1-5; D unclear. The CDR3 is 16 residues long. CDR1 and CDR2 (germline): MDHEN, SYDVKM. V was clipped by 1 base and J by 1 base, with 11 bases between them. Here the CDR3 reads CASSLYQTSSNQPQHF. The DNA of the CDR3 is TGTGCCAGCAGTTTATATCAGACATCAAGCAATCAGCCCCAGCATTTT.